These 16 T cell receptor beta chains originate from one sample sequenced in a study of blood T cells in healthy people across ages. With a J-beta primer mix and a sample-barcoded 5' primer, a second PCR ran 7 to 11 cycles. Each CDR3 protein is one row after TCRdb ran MiXCR on the 5' RACE reads. The sample records roughly 730,000 distinct CDR3 sequences, more than 55% being singletons. Sequenced sample: blood. These receptors were taken from a man aged 35-49 years in good health.

The CDR3 is CASSVSGKNTEAFF. In DNA form, the CDR3 reads TGTGCCAGCAGCGTAAGTGGGAAGAACACTGAAGCTTTCTTT. The chain carries TRBV9 and TRBJ1-1, with D uncertain. With 1 base removed from V and 1 base from J, the gap between germline ends came to 8 bases. The CDR3 spans 14 residues. Germline values: CDR1 SGDLS, CDR2 YYNGEE.

The J gene is TRBJ2-7, the V gene TRBV12-3 or TRBV12-4; maybe TRBD2 (6 bases). This CDR3 spans 12 amino acids. The ends were cut back, 6 bases at V and 10 bases at J, with 16 bases in the middle. CDR3 region: CASSEALDYQYF. The CDR3 DNA follows: TGTGCCAGCAGCGAAGCTTTGGACTATCAGTACTTC.

The chain joins TRBV29-1 to TRBJ2-3; D unresolved. V was pared by 5 bases and J by 4 bases, with 13 bases between. This CDR3 comprises 13 residues. Germline CDR1 reads SQVTM; CDR2 reads ANQGSEA. CDR3 amino acids: CSVLRNAADTQYF. In DNA, the CDR3 is TGCAGCGTTTTGAGGAACGCCGCAGATACGCAGTATTTT.

A word on this clonotype: This clone may be a read error of a much larger clone one base away. The gene calls are TRBV12-3 or TRBV12-4 and TRBJ1-5; D unresolved. The germline V and J ends were trimmed by 7 bases and 6 bases, with 13 bases remaining between them. The CDR3 contains 13 residues. This CDR3 is CASISVEAQPQHF. In DNA, the CDR3 is TGTGCCAGCATTTCAGTGGAGGCTCAGCCCCAGCATTTT.

The CDR3 DNA follows: TGCGCCAGCAGCCAACAGGCGAATGACAGGGACGAAAAACTGTTTTTT. Amino acids: CASSQQANDRDEKLFF. The gene calls are TRBV4-1 and TRBJ1-4; 7 bases map to TRBD1. The germline CDR1 and CDR2 sequences are MGHRA and YSYEKL. The CDR3 runs 16 residues. The V gene end was trimmed by 2 bases and the J gene end by 8 bases; junction bases not matched to a gene: 11.

This clonotype was seen a few times. This chain connects TRBV7-2 to TRBJ2-3; maybe TRBD2 (6 bases). Germline CDR1 SGHTA, CDR2 FQGNSA. The CDR3 totals 16 residues. V was cut by 4 bases and J by 3 bases, with 17 bases left in between. The chain's CDR3 is CASSSPTTSITDTQYF. For the CDR3, the DNA is TGTGCCAGCAGCTCCCCAACAACTAGCATTACAGATACGCAGTATTTT. Supplemented by reference TRBV7-2 and TRBJ2-3, the full variable domain reads GAGVSQSPSNKVTEKGKDVELRCDPISGHTALYWYRQSLGQGLEFLIYFQGNSAPDKSGLPSDRFSAERTGGSVSTLTIQRTQQEDSAVYLCASSSPTTSITDTQYFGPGTRLTVL.

J is TRBJ1-3 and V is TRBV10-3; D possibly corresponds to TRBD1 (5 bases). The CDR3 has 15 amino acids. Germline V lookup: CDR1 ENHRY, CDR2 SYGVKD. The V and J ends lost 5 bases and 0 bases respectively, with 11 bases between them. CDR3 residues: CAISPGTFSGNTIYF. The DNA for the CDR3 is TGTGCCATCAGTCCCGGGACCTTCTCTGGAAACACCATATATTTT.

J is TRBJ1-2 and V is TRBV7-2, with TRBD1 matching 10 bases. V shed 6 bases, J shed 4 bases, and the junction held 11 bases outside the gene matches. The CDR3 sequence is 16 residues long. Germline loops: CDR1 SGHTA, CDR2 FQGNSA. The CDR3 coding sequence is TGTGCCAGCAGGCCCGGGACAGGGGAAGACGGCTATGGCTACACCTTC. Protein product: CASRPGTGEDGYGYTF.

In its sample, this clonotype was seen once. The chain has TRBV29-1 and TRBJ2-1; D may be TRBD1 or TRBD2 (6 bases each). V shed 4 bases and J shed 6 bases, with 22 bases lying between them. Germline CDR1 reads SQVTM; CDR2 reads ANQGSEA. There are 16 residues in the CDR3. CDR3 bases: TGCAGCGTTGCGCTACAGGGCCCTCGACTAGGCAATGAGCAGTTCTTC. It is translated as CSVALQGPRLGNEQFF.

This sequence joins TRBV6-1 and TRBJ1-1, with 7 bases identical to TRBD1. V lost 7 bases and J lost 4; bases outside the gene matches: 9. The CDR3 has 14 residues. The germline gives CDR1 MNHNS, CDR2 SASEGT. The CDR3, as DNA: TGTGCCAGCACCGAGGACAGGAGTCCCACTGAAGCTTTCTTT. Protein: CASTEDRSPTEAFF.

This clonotype showed up just a few times. CDR3: CASRDLAGTDTQYF. The CDR3 DNA follows: TGTGCCAGCAGGGACTTAGCGGGCACAGATACGCAGTATTTT. The genes are TRBV28 and TRBJ2-3; D perhaps matches TRBD2 (6 bases). The CDR3 spans 14 residues. The germline V gene encodes CDR1 MDHEN and CDR2 SYDVKM. V gave up 6 bases and J gave up 1 base, with 11 bases separating them.

This chain uses TRBV28 with TRBJ2-4; 9 bases align to TRBD1. Germline V gene sequence: CDR1 MDHEN, CDR2 SYDVKM. Trimming at V came to 5 bases and at J to 1 base, leaving 9 bases not matched to a gene. The CDR3 contains 17 residues. The DNA of the CDR3 is TGTGCCAGCAGTGTAACCACAGGGGGCTCGGCCAAAAACATTCAGTACTTC. As protein: CASSVTTGGSAKNIQYF.

This rearrangement joins TRBV7-9 to TRBJ1-6, with 7 bases matching TRBD1. CDR1 is SEHNR and CDR2 is FQNEAQ in the germline V gene (reference sequence). The CDR3 runs 15 residues. Losses at the gene ends were 3 bases for V and 7 bases for J; bases not matched to a gene: 6. The CDR3 DNA reads as TGTGCCAGCAGCTTGGTCACAGGGGACAATTCACCCCTCCACTTT. Translation: CASSLVTGDNSPLHF.

The genes are TRBV20-1 and TRBJ2-7, with TRBD1 as a possible D gene (6 bases). The CDR3 has 15 amino acids. With 1 base removed from V and 0 bases from J, the gap between germline ends came to 13 bases. Germline V gene data show CDR1 as DFQATT and CDR2 as SNEGSKA (reference sequence). The CDR3 DNA reads TGCAGTGCTAGAGGACAGGCCCACCCCTCCTACGAGCAGTACTTC. It encodes CSARGQAHPSYEQYF.

The chain couples TRBV20-1 to TRBJ2-4; 13 nucleotides line up with TRBD2. The J call may be mistaken, given a closer DNA end match to TRBJ2-5. This CDR3 is built from 15 residues. Per the germline V gene, CDR1 is DFQATT and CDR2 is SNEGSKA (reference sequence). The CDR3 region is CSAKRTSGGWKTQYF. CDR3 DNA: TGCAGTGCCAAACGGACTAGCGGGGGTTGGAAGACCCAGTACTTC.

V is TRBV14 and J is TRBJ2-7; weak D call: TRBD1 (5 bases). Trimming removed 1 base at V and 4 bases at J, with 8 bases between. The CDR3 loop spans 13 amino acids. The germline CDR1 and CDR2 sequences are SGHDN and FVKESK. CDR3 sequence: CASSQGTHYEQYF. In DNA form, the CDR3 reads TGTGCCAGCAGCCAAGGGACACATTACGAGCAGTACTTC.